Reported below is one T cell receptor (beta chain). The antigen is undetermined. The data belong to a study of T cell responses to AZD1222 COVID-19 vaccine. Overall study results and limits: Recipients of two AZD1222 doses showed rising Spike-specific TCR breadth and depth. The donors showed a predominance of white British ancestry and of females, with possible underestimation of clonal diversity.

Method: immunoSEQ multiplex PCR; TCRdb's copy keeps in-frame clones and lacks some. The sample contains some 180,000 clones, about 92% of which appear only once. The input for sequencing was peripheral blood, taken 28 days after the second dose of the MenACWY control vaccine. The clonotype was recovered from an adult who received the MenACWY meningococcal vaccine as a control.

DNA of the CDR3: TGTGCCAGTAGTACCTTCGGGACTAGCGGGAGATACCAAGAGACCCAGTACTTC. Encoded protein: CASSTFGTSGRYQETQYF. The gene calls are TRBV19 and TRBJ2-5; 14 bases line up with TRBD2. CDR3 size: 18 residues. Trimming cost V 4 bases and J 0 bases; bases outside gene matches: 7. Per the germline V gene, CDR1 is LNHDA and CDR2 is SQIVND (reference sequence).